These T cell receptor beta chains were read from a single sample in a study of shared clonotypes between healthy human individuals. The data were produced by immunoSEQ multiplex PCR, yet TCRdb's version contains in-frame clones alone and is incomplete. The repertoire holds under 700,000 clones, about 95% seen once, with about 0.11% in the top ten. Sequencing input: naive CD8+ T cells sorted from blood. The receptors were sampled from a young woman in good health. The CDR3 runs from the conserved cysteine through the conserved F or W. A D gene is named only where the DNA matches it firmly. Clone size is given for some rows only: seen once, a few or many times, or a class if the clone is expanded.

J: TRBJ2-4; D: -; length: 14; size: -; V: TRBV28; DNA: TGTGCCAGCAGTTTATCTCTAGCCAAAAACATTCAGTACTTC; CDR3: CASSLSLAKNIQYF
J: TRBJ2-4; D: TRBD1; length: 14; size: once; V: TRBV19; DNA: TGTGCCAGTACCCAGGGGACAGGGGGAAACATTCAGTACTTC; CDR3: CASTQGTGGNIQYF
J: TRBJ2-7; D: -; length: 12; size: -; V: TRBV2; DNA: TGTGCCAGCGGGGACCTGGTCTACGAGCAGTACTTC; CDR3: CASGDLVYEQYF
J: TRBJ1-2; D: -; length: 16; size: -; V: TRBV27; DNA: TGTGCCAGCAGTCCGTCCAGGGGTCTGGTGAACTATGGCTACACCTTC; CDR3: CASSPSRGLVNYGYTF
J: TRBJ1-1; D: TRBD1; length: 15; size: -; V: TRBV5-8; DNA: TGTGCCAGCAGCTGGGACAGGGGGCGCGACACTGAAGCTTTCTTT; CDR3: CASSWDRGRDTEAFF
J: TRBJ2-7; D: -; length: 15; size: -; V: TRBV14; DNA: TGTGCCAGCAGCCAAGGGTGGGGGCTTCCCTACGAGCAGTACTTC; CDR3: CASSQGWGLPYEQYF
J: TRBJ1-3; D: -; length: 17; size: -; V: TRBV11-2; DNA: TGTGCCAGCAGCTTAGAGGCGGGTCCTGTCTCTGGAAACACCATATATTTT; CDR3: CASSLEAGPVSGNTIYF
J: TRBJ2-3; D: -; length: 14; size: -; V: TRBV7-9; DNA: TGTGCCAGCAGCCCAAGGAATAGTGAAGATACGCAGTATTTT; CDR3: CASSPRNSEDTQYF
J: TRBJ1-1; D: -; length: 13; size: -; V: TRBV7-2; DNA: TGTGCCAGCACCTGGGGGGCAGGGACTGAAGCTTTCTTT; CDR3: CASTWGAGTEAFF
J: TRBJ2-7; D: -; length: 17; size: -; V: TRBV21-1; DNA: TGTGCCAGCAGCAAAGCCCCTTGGACAGGGGGCAGTTACGAGCAGTACTTC; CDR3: CASSKAPWTGGSYEQYF
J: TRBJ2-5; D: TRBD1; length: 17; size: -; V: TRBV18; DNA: TGTGCCAGCTCACCTCTTTGGGGACAGGGGGCATTGGAGACCCAGTACTTC; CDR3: CASSPLWGQGALETQYF
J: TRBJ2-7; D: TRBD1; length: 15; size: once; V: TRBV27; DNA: TGTGCCAGCAGTTTCGGACAGGGGTCCGCCTACGAGCAGTACTTC; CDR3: CASSFGQGSAYEQYF
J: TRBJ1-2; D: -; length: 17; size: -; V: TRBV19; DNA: TGTGCCAGTAGTACCCTCCTCACGACGGCGCCCAACTATGGCTACACCTTC; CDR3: CASSTLLTTAPNYGYTF
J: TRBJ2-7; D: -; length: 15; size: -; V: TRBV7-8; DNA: TGTGCCAGCAGCTTTTGGGAACTTACCCTACGCGAGCAGTACTTC; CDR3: CASSFWELTLREQYF
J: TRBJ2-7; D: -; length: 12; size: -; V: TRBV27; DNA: TGTGCCAGCCATAACCCCGGATACGAGCAGTACTTC; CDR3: CASHNPGYEQYF
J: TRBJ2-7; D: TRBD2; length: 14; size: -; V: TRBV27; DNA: TGTGCCAGCAGTTTAACTAGCGGCCCCTACGAGCAGTACTTC; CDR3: CASSLTSGPYEQYF
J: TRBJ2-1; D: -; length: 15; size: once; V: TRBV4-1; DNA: TGCGCCAGCAGCCCCTCGGTGACGGGAGCATCTGAGCAGTTCTTC; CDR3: CASSPSVTGASEQFF
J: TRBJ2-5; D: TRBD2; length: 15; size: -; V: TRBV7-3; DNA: TGTGCCAGCAGCTTGGCAGCGGGAGGGGTGGAGACCCAGTACTTC; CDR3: CASSLAAGGVETQYF
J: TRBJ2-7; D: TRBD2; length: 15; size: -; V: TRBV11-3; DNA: TGTGCCAGCAGCTTAGGGACTAGCAGGACCTACGAGCAGTACTTC; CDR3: CASSLGTSRTYEQYF
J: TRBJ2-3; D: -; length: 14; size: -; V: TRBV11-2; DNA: TGTGCCAGCAGCGTCAAGCGTGGCACAGATACGCAGTATTTT; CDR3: CASSVKRGTDTQYF
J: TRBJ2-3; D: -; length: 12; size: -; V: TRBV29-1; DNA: TGCAGCGCTGAGGAGGGTACAGATACGCAGTATTTT; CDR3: CSAEEGTDTQYF
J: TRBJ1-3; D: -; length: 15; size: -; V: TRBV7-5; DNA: -; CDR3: CVRSYRCDSGNTIYF
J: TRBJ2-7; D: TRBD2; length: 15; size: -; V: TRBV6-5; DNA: TGTGCCAGCAGTACCGGGACTAGCGGGACCTACGAGCAGTACTTC; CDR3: CASSTGTSGTYEQYF
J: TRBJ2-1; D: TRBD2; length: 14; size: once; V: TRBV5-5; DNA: TGTGCCAGCAGCACTAGACTAGCGTACAATGAGCAGTTCTTC; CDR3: CASSTRLAYNEQFF
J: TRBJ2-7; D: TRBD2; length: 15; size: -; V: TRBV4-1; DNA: TGCGCCAGCAGCCAAGAGAAAGCGGGGATCTACGAGCAGTACTTC; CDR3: CASSQEKAGIYEQYF
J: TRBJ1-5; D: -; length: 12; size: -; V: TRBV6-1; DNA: TGTGCCAGCTTCAGGTGGGGTCAGCCCCAGCATTTT; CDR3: CASFRWGQPQHF
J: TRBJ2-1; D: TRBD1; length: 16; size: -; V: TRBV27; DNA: TGTGCCAGCAGTTTATCCCCAGGGACAGCCAACAATGAGCAGTTCTTC; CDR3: CASSLSPGTANNEQFF
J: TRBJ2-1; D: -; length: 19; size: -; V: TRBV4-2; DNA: TGTGCCAGCAGCCAAGATCGTCTCGGGAGTGTGGGGGGCGACGATGAGCAGTTCTTC; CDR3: CASSQDRLGSVGGDDEQFF
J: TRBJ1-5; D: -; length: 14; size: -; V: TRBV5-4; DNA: TGTGCCAGCAGCTCGGACGGAAGCAATCAGCCCCAGCATTTT; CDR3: CASSSDGSNQPQHF
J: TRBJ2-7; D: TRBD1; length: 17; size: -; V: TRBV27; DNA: TGTGCCAGCAGTTTCTTGCTCGGACAGGGCCCCTCCTACGAGCAGTACTTC; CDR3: CASSFLLGQGPSYEQYF
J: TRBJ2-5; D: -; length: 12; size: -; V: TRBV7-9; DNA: TGTGCCAGCAGCTTTGGGCCAAAGGGAGCGTACTTC; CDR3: CASSFGPKGAYF
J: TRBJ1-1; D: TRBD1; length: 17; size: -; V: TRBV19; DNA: TGTGCCAGTAGTATAGGGACAGGGGGCAAGAGTTGGGGAGAAGCTTTCTTT; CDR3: CASSIGTGGKSWGEAFF
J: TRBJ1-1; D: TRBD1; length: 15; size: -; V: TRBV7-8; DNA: TGTGCCAGCAGCTGGGCAGGGGGCGAGGAGAAGGAAGCTTTCTTT; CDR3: CASSWAGGEEKEAFF
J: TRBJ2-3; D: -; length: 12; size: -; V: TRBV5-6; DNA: TGTGCCAGCAGCTTGATAGGGTCGACGCAGTATTTT; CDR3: CASSLIGSTQYF
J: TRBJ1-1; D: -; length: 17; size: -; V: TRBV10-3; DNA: TGTGCCATCAGTGAGTCGAAAGGGGGGCAGACGAACACTGAAGCTTTCTTT; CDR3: CAISESKGGQTNTEAFF
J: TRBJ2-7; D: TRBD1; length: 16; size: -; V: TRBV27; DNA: TGTGCCAGCAGCATCGAAGTGGGACAGGTTCTTTACGAGCAGTACTTC; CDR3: CASSIEVGQVLYEQYF
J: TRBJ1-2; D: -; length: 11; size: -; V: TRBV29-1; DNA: TGCAGCGTTGAAGGCAGGGCTGGCTACACCTTC; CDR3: CSVEGRAGYTF
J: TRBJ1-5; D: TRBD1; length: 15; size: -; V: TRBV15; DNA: TGTGCCACCAGCAGGGACAGGGGCCGCAATCAGCCCCAGCATTTT; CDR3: CATSRDRGRNQPQHF
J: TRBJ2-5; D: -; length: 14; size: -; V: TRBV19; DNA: TGTGCCAGTAATCTGGGGATTAGTCAAGAGACCCAGTACTTC; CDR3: CASNLGISQETQYF
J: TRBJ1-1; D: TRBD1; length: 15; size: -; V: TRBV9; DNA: TGTGCCAGCAGCCCCCGGACAGGACAGAACACTGAAGCTTTCTTT; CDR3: CASSPRTGQNTEAFF
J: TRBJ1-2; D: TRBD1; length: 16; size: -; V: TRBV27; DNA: TGTGCCAGCAGTTCCGACCGGGACAGGGGATTCTATGGCTACACCTTC; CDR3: CASSSDRDRGFYGYTF
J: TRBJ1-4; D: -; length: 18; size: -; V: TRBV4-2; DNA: TGTGCCAGCAGCCAAGGTCACAGCGAATTTCCAACTAATGAAAAACTGTTTTTT; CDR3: CASSQGHSEFPTNEKLFF
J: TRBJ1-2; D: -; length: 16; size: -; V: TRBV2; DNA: TGTGCCAGAAGGGTCCTCTGGCAGGGAAGGAACTATGGCTACACCTTC; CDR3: CARRVLWQGRNYGYTF
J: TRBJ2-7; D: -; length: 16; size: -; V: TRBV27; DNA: TGTGCCAGCAGTGTTACCCCTGGAGGGAGCTCTTACGAGCAGTACTTC; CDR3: CASSVTPGGSSYEQYF
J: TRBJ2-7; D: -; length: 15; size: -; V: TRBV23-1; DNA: TGCGCCAGCAGTCAAGGTCAAAAGGGGATCAGGGAGCAGTACTTC; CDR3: CASSQGQKGIREQYF
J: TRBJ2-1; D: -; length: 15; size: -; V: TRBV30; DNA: TGTGCCTGGAGCTGGTCGGGCCCCCTAAGGGGTGAGCAGTTCTTC; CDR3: CAWSWSGPLRGEQFF
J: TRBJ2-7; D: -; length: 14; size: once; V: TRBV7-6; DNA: TGTGCCAGCAGCCCAGGACTGCAATCGGGAGAGCAGTACTTC; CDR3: CASSPGLQSGEQYF
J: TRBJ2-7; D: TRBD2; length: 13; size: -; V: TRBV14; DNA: TGTGCCAGCAGCCAAGATCGGGGGAGGGTGCAGTACTTC; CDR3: CASSQDRGRVQYF
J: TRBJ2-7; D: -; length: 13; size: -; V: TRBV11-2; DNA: TGTGCCAGCAGCTTATGGGAAACCTACGAGCAGTACTTC; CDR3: CASSLWETYEQYF
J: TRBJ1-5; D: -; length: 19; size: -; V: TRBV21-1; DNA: TGTGCCAGCAGCAAAAATGGGACAGGGAAAGGGAACAGCAATCAGCCCCAGCATTTT; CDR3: CASSKNGTGKGNSNQPQHF
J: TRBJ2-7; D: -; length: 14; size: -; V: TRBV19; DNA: TGTGCCAGTAGTGCCACCCTGGGAGGCTACGAGCAGTACTTC; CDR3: CASSATLGGYEQYF
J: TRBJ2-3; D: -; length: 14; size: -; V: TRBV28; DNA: TGTGCCAGCAGCATCGGAAGGACCGTGGATACGCAGTATTTT; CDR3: CASSIGRTVDTQYF
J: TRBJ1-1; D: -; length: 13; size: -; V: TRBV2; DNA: TGTGCCAGCAGGGCGGACACGGGGACTGAAGCTTTCTTT; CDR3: CASRADTGTEAFF
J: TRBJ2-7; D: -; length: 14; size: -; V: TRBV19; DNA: TGTGCCAGTAGTCCCCGAGGGGGAACCTACGAGCAGTACTTC; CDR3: CASSPRGGTYEQYF
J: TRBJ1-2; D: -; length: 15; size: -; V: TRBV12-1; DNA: TGTGCCAGCAGCTTTGTTGACAGGGGAAACTATGGCTACACCTTC; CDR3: CASSFVDRGNYGYTF
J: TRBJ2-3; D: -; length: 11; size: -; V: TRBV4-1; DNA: TGCGCCAGCAGTCAGGTGGATACGCAGTATTTT; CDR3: CASSQVDTQYF
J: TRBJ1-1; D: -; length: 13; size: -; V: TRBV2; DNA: TGTGCCAGCAGTGACAGGGTGGACACTGAAGCTTTCTTT; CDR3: CASSDRVDTEAFF
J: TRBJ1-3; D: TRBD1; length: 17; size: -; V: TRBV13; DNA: TGTGCCAGCAGCTTAGTAACCGACAGGGGAGCTGGAAACACCATATATTTT; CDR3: CASSLVTDRGAGNTIYF
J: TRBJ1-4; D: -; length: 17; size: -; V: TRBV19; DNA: TGTGCCAGTAGTATAGCGGAAGTGGGGGTTTTTAATGAAAAACTGTTTTTT; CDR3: CASSIAEVGVFNEKLFF